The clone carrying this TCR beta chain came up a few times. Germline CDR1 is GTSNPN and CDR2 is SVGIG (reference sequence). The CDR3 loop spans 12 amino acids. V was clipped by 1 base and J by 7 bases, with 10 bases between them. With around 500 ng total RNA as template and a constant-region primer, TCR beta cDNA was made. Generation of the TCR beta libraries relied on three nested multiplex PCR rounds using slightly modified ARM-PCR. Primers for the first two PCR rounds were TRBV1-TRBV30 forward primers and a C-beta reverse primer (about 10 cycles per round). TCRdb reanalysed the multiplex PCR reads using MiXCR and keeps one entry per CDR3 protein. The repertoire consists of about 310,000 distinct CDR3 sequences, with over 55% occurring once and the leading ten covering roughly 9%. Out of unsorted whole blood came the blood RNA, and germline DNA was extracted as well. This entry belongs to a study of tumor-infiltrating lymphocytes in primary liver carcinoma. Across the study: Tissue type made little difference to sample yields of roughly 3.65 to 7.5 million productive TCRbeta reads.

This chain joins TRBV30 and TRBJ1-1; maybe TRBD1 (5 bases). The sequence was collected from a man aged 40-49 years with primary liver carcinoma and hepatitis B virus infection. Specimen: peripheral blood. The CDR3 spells CAWSGKGNEAFF. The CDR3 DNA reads TGTGCCTGGAGTGGAAAGGGGAATGAAGCTTTCTTT.